This TCR beta chain was captured by sequencing in a study of T cell responses to AZD1222 COVID-19 vaccine. The CDR3 is 13 amino acids. The germline gives CDR1 LNHDA, CDR2 SQIVND (reference sequence). J lost 4 bases, V lost 7 bases, and 4 bases had no gene match. Assay used: immunoSEQ multiplex PCR; TCRdb lists only in-frame clones, some missing. Seen here are 120,000 to 150,000 clones, about 90% observed once, and the top ten hold roughly 7.6%. This clone has only one observation. Specimen: peripheral blood, collected 28 days after the second dose of the MenACWY control vaccine. The chain recombines TRBV19 with TRBJ2-3; 8 bases align to TRBD2. The source of this sequence is an adult who received the MenACWY meningococcal vaccine as a control. The DNA for the CDR3 is TGTGCCAGTAATAAGCGGGAGTCAGATACGCAGTATTTT. Its protein product is CASNKRESDTQYF.